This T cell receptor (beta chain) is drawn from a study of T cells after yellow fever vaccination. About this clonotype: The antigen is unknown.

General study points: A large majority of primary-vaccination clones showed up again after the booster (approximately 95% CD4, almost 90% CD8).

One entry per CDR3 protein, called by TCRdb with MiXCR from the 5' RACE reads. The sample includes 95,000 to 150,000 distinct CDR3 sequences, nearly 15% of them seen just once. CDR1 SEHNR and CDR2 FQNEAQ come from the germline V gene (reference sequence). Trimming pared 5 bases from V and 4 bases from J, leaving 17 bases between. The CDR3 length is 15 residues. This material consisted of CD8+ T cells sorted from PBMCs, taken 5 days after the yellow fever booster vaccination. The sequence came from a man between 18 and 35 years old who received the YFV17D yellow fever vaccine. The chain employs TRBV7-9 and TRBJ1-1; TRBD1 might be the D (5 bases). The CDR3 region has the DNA TGTGCCAGCAGCCTAGGGGCCATGGGGCTCACTGAAGCTTTCTTT. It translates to CASSLGAMGLTEAFF.